Listed below are T cell receptor beta chains from one sample, sequenced in a study of regulatory T cells in long-lasting Graves disease. MiXCR, run by TCRdb on the multiplex PCR reads, gives a single entry per CDR3 protein. The sample includes 620,000 or so distinct CDR3 sequences, 16% seen only once; the top ten take around 18%. The data also belong to a second study, concerning T cells in Graves' hyperthyroidism and ophthalmopathy.

The sequences come from peripheral blood mononuclear cells (PBMCs), collected at new diagnosis, from a patient treated with antithyroid drugs. The receptors were sampled from a woman in her 30s with Graves disease. The CDR3 runs from the conserved cysteine through the conserved F or W. A D gene is named only where the DNA matches it firmly. For some rows the clone size is stated as once, few or many, or as a class when expanded; others skip it.

>TRBV6-1|NA|TRBJ2-6|many
TGTGCCAGCAGTGTTGGCAACTCTGGGGCCAACGTCCTGACTTTC
CASSVGNSGANVLTF
>TRBV27|TRBD1|TRBJ1-2|many
TGTGCCAGCAGTTCCCCCGGACAGGGGAACTATGGCTACACCTTC
CASSSPGQGNYGYTF
>TRBV2|TRBD1|TRBJ2-7|many
TGTGCCAGCAGCCGGGACAGGAGGGAGCAGTACTTC
CASSRDRREQYF
>TRBV6-1|TRBD2|TRBJ2-7|many
TGTGCCAGCAGTGAAAGAGCGGGAGGGCTCTACGAGCAGTACTTC
CASSERAGGLYEQYF
>TRBV5-5|NA|TRBJ1-6|few
TGTGCCAGCAGCTTGCTGGGGGCTGCTAATTCACCCCTCCACTTT
CASSLLGAANSPLHF
>TRBV27|TRBD1|TRBJ1-5|few
TGTGCCAGCAGCCGCAGGGGGGGGGACAATCAGCCCCAGCATTTT
CASSRRGGDNQPQHF
>TRBV6-2/TRBV6-3|TRBD2|TRBJ2-1|NA
TGTGCCAGCAGTGACTCGACTAGCGGGTACAATGAGCAGTTCTTC
CASSDSTSGYNEQFF
>TRBV29-1|NA|TRBJ2-5|few
TGCAGCGTAGGACAGCAAGAGACCCAGTACTTC
CSVGQQETQYF
>TRBV20-1|TRBD1|TRBJ1-1|once
TGCAGTGCTACCGGACAGGGTACCGGCACTGAAGCTTTCTTT
CSATGQGTGTEAFF
>TRBV27|NA|TRBJ2-2|few
TGTGCCAGCAGTTTAAAGAACACCGGGGAGCTGTTTTTT
CASSLKNTGELFF
>TRBV12-3/TRBV12-4|NA|TRBJ2-4|NA
TGTGCCAGCAGTAACGTAAGGACAGCCTTAGCCAAAAACATTCAGTACTTC
CASSNVRTALAKNIQYF
>TRBV28|NA|TRBJ1-2|many
TGTGCCAGCAGTTTCTGGGACGGCGACTATGGCTACACCTTC
CASSFWDGDYGYTF
>TRBV11-2|TRBD2|TRBJ2-1|NA
TGTGCCAGCAGCTTCAGTTGGGCTGGCGGGAGCTGGGGGGAAGAGCAGTTCTTC
CASSFSWAGGSWGEEQFF
>TRBV6-1|NA|TRBJ1-2|NA
TGTGCCAGCAGTGAACCTGCGGGGGATCGGGAGGGCTACACCTTC
CASSEPAGDREGYTF
>TRBV2|NA|TRBJ1-2|many
TGTGCCAGCAGTGGTGAATACGTCTATGGCTACACCTTC
CASSGEYVYGYTF
>TRBV6-2/TRBV6-3|NA|TRBJ1-4|few
TGTGCCAGCAGTTACTCTCCACAGCTTATTAATGAAAAACTGTTTTTT
CASSYSPQLINEKLFF
>TRBV6-1|NA|TRBJ2-2|few
TGTGCCAGCAGTCCAGAACATCCGGGCCGACTCACCGGGGAGCTGTTTTTT
CASSPEHPGRLTGELFF
>TRBV7-2|NA|TRBJ2-7|many
TGTGCCAGCAGCGAGGGCGGAATCCCCTACGAGCAGTACTTC
CASSEGGIPYEQYF
>TRBV14|TRBD1|TRBJ1-1|many
TGTGCCAGCAGCGCGGCTTTAGGAGGGGGCACCACTGAAGCTTTCTTT
CASSAALGGGTTEAFF
>TRBV2|TRBD2|TRBJ2-7|many
TGTGCCAGCAGGGGACTAGCGGGCGGGCTCCCCAACTACGAGCAGTACTTC
CASRGLAGGLPNYEQYF
>TRBV25-1|NA|TRBJ1-2|NA
TGTGCCAGCAGTGAATTGGGGGGTGGCTACACCTTC
CASSELGGGYTF
>TRBV2|NA|TRBJ1-5|NA
TGTGCCAGCAGCGGAGGGCCGGGTCAGCCCCAGCATTTT
CASSGGPGQPQHF
>TRBV11-3|TRBD2|TRBJ2-1|NA
TGTGCCAGCAGCTCACGGACTAGCGGGGGGAGCAAGGAGTTCTTC
CASSSRTSGGSKEFF
>TRBV12-3/TRBV12-4|NA|TRBJ1-5|many
TGTGCCAGCACCGCGGGGGCCGGGAATCAGCCCCAGCATTTT
CASTAGAGNQPQHF
>TRBV28|TRBD2|TRBJ2-1|many
TGTGCCAGCACCCTTCGTAGGGCGGGAGGAAGGGGTGAGCAGTTCTTC
CASTLRRAGGRGEQFF
>TRBV20-1|TRBD1|TRBJ1-1|NA
TGCAGTGCTAGTACAGGGGATGAAGCTTTCTTT
CSASTGDEAFF
>TRBV20-1|NA|TRBJ1-1|few
TGCAGTGCTAGTGCGGGGGGCACTGAAGCTTTCTTT
CSASAGGTEAFF
>TRBV6-1|TRBD2|TRBJ2-5|many
TGTGCCAGCAGGAGGGAGGGTAGCTGGGAGACCCAGTACTTC
CASRREGSWETQYF
>TRBV18|NA|TRBJ1-5|NA
TGTGCCAGCTCACCACTCGCGGGGGACAATCAGCCCCAGCATTTT
CASSPLAGDNQPQHF
>TRBV5-1|TRBD1|TRBJ2-7|NA
TGCGCCAGCAGCCCGACCCCGGGACAGGGGCAGTACTTC
CASSPTPGQGQYF
>TRBV20-1|NA|TRBJ2-3|few
TGCAGTGCTAGGTTTGGGGCTAGCAGTACAGATACGCAGTATTTT
CSARFGASSTDTQYF
>TRBV24-1|NA|TRBJ1-2|NA
TGTGCCACCAGTTTGGGGGCGCCGGACTATGGCTACACCTTC
CATSLGAPDYGYTF
>TRBV7-9|TRBD2|TRBJ2-1|many
TGTGCCAGCAGCTTAGTCCGTACTAGCGGGGTACACAATGAGCAGTTCTTC
CASSLVRTSGVHNEQFF
>TRBV28|NA|TRBJ2-2|many
TGTGCCAGCAGGTCAGGGTCTGATTTCGCCGGGGAGCTGTTTTTT
CASRSGSDFAGELFF
>TRBV6-2/TRBV6-3|TRBD1|TRBJ2-3|many
TGTGCCAGCAGGTACCGGGACAGGCCTCGAGATACGCAGTATTTT
CASRYRDRPRDTQYF
>TRBV6-1|NA|TRBJ1-5|many
TGTGCCAGCAGTGAGGGGGACGGATACAATCAGCCCCAGCATTTT
CASSEGDGYNQPQHF
>TRBV7-2|NA|TRBJ2-3|few
TGTGCCAGCAGCTTAGACGGGGATAGCACAGATACGCAGTATTTT
CASSLDGDSTDTQYF
>TRBV5-4|TRBD2|TRBJ2-5|NA
TGTGCCAGCAGCTCTTTTGGGGAGGGCCCCGTAGAGACCCAGTACTTC
CASSSFGEGPVETQYF
>TRBV28|NA|TRBJ1-3|NA
TGTGCCAGCAGTTTAAATTTGGCCCCCCCGGGAAACACCATATATTTT
CASSLNLAPPGNTIYF
>TRBV18|TRBD1|TRBJ2-7|few
TGTGCCAGCTCATCGACAGGGGCCGGCGACGAGCAGTACTTC
CASSSTGAGDEQYF
>TRBV27|NA|TRBJ1-1|few
TGTGCCAGCAGCGAGTTCGGGGGAGGAATGAACACTGAAGCTTTCTTT
CASSEFGGGMNTEAFF
>TRBV20-1|TRBD1|TRBJ1-2|NA
TGCAGTGCTGTTAGTCGGGAGACGTCCAGGGGGACAGGGGAGTCAGGGGATGGCTACACCTTC
CSAVSRETSRGTGESGDGYTF
>TRBV20-1|NA|TRBJ2-2|few
TGCAGTGCTAGAGAATGGGTCACGGCGAACACCGGGGAGCTGTTTTTT
CSAREWVTANTGELFF
>TRBV11-1|TRBD2|TRBJ2-7|many
TGTGCCAGCAGTCTCCTAGCGGGAGGAACCTACGAGCAGTACTTC
CASSLLAGGTYEQYF
>TRBV4-1|NA|TRBJ2-1|few
TGCGCCAGCAGGGGGGTCGACAATGAGCAGTTCTTC
CASRGVDNEQFF
>TRBV27|TRBD1|TRBJ1-6|NA
TGTGCCAGCAGTTTTTCGGGACAGGGGTCTTCTAGCGCCTATAATTCACCCCTCCACTTT
CASSFSGQGSSSAYNSPLHF
>TRBV10-1|NA|TRBJ1-6|NA
TGCGCCAGCAGCCGGACAGCCGCTAATTCACCCCTCCACTTT
CASSRTAANSPLHF
>TRBV6-1|NA|TRBJ1-1|many
TGTGCCAGCAGTACCTTACAGAGGACCACTGAAGCTTTCTTT
CASSTLQRTTEAFF
>TRBV11-2|TRBD2|TRBJ2-1|many
TGTGCCAGCAGCTTAGATCCGAGGGGACTAGTGGTGAATGAGCAGTTCTTC
CASSLDPRGLVVNEQFF
>TRBV5-1|TRBD1|TRBJ2-7|few
TGCGCCAGCAGCTTGGTAACCGGGACAGGGGGTTACGAGCAGTACTTC
CASSLVTGTGGYEQYF
>TRBV28|TRBD1|TRBJ1-6|few
TGTGCCAGCAGTAATCGACAGGGGGCGGCTTTGGGTAATTCACCCCTCCACTTT
CASSNRQGAALGNSPLHF
>TRBV6-4|NA|TRBJ2-3|many
TGTGCCAGCAGCAGAAACGGAGGCACAGATACGCAGTATTTT
CASSRNGGTDTQYF
>TRBV15|NA|TRBJ2-6|few
TGTGCCACCAGCAGAGTCCCGGGTCTTTCTGGGGCCAACGTCCTGACTTTC
CATSRVPGLSGANVLTF
>TRBV6-2/TRBV6-3|TRBD1|TRBJ1-1|NA
TGTGCCAGCAGTGACGGACAGGGGACTCGGTCTGAAGCTTTCTTT
CASSDGQGTRSEAFF
>TRBV6-2/TRBV6-3|NA|TRBJ2-1|NA
TGTGCCAGCAGCCTAAGGAGGGGGGGCCCGAATGAGCAGTTCTTC
CASSLRRGGPNEQFF
>TRBV5-1|TRBD1|TRBJ2-5|few
TGCGCCAGCAGCTACTATTACTTGGACAGGAGGTCGGGAGAGACCCAGTACTTC
CASSYYYLDRRSGETQYF
>TRBV28|NA|TRBJ2-7|many
TGTGCCAGCAGTTCCACAGGAAACCCGCTCTACGAGCAGTACTTC
CASSSTGNPLYEQYF
>TRBV27|NA|TRBJ2-1|few
TGTGCCAGCAGTATGGCTAGCAGGCTGGTGGGCAATGAGCAGTTCTTC
CASSMASRLVGNEQFF
>TRBV12-3/TRBV12-4|TRBD1|TRBJ2-5|NA
TGTGCCAGCAGTTTCTTGACAGGGAGACAAGAGACCCAGTACTTC
CASSFLTGRQETQYF